The 14 T cell receptor beta chains reported below all come from one sample, sequenced in a study of response to subunit inactivated influenza vaccine. MiXCR, applied by TCRdb to the RT-PCR reads, yields one record per CDR3 protein. Seen here are hundreds of thousands of distinct CDR3 sequences, 15% to 19% observed once, and the top ten hold roughly 12%. Source: PBMCs from blood, taken 11 to 12 days after vaccination. The receptors were sampled from a man aged 50 to 59 who received an inactivated influenza vaccine.

This chain connects TRBV5-1 to TRBJ1-2, with D possibly matching TRBD1 (5 bases). This CDR3 has 15 amino acids. Germline CDR1 is SGHRS and CDR2 is YFSETQ. The V gene lost 1 base and the J gene lost 8 bases, with 18 bases spanning the gap. The CDR3 DNA reads as TGCGCCAGCAGCTTGCTTGGACCAAGGGACGAAGGCTACACCTTC. Amino acids: CASSLLGPRDEGYTF.

This clonotype occurred a few times. The gene calls are TRBV28 and TRBJ2-2; TRBD2 matches 14 bases. With V trimmed by 8 bases and J by 2 bases, 1 base remained unmatched. Germline assignment: CDR1 MDHEN and CDR2 SYDVKM. This CDR3 spans 15 amino acids. CDR3: CASGTSGRNTGELFF. CDR3 in DNA: TGTGCCAGCGGGACTAGCGGGAGAAACACCGGGGAGCTGTTTTTT.

The chain joins TRBV11-2 to TRBJ2-7, with no clear D. The CDR3 has 16 amino acids. V lost 2 bases to trimming and J lost 0 bases, with 14 bases between them. CDR1 and CDR2 (germline): SGHAT, FQNNGV. The CDR3 reads CASSLYLSTRSYEQYF. Written as DNA, the CDR3 is TGTGCCAGCAGCTTATATCTAAGCACCCGCTCCTACGAGCAGTACTTC.

The V gene is TRBV9, the J gene TRBJ2-5; no clear D gene. The CDR3 loop spans 14 amino acids. V was pared by 2 bases and J by 0 bases, with 8 bases between. Germline V gene lookup returns CDR1 SGDLS and CDR2 YYNGEE. The chain's CDR3 is CASSVRPNQETQYF. DNA of the CDR3: TGTGCCAGCAGCGTTCGACCGAACCAAGAGACCCAGTACTTC.

V is TRBV30 and J is TRBJ2-5; no clear D gene. Germline-derived CDR1 and CDR2 are GTSNPN and SVGIG (reference sequence). With 3 bases removed from V and 1 base from J, the gap between germline ends came to 3 bases. The CDR3 contains 11 residues. The CDR3 reads CAWSSQETQYF. CDR3 nucleotides: TGTGCCTGGAGCAGCCAAGAGACCCAGTACTTC.

In this sample, this clonotype turned up a few times. This chain's CDR3 is CASSHFRFLGVGTDTQYF. The CDR3 region has the DNA TGCGCCAGCAGCCACTTTAGATTCCTCGGAGTTGGGACAGATACGCAGTATTTT. The chain carries TRBV4-3 and TRBJ2-3; no firm D call. The germline gives CDR1 LGHNA, CDR2 YSLEER. This CDR3 region has 18 residues. V was pared by 3 bases and J by 3 bases, with 22 bases between.

This clonotype was counted only a few times. The gene calls are TRBV15 and TRBJ2-2, with TRBD2 matching 9 bases. Germline CDR1 and CDR2: LNHNV and YYDKDF (reference sequence). This CDR3 spans 14 amino acids. Unmatched junction bases numbered 4, after V lost 5 bases and J lost 6 bases. The CDR3 sequence: CATSSRTSAGELFF. As DNA, the CDR3 is TGTGCCACCAGCTCTCGGACTAGCGCCGGGGAGCTGTTTTTT.

This clonotype was observed a few times. The chain is built from TRBV5-1 and TRBJ2-5; TRBD2 aligns across 14 bases. The CDR3 is 17 amino acids. V gave up 4 bases and J gave up 0 bases; unmatched junction bases: 5. In germline, CDR1 is SGHRS, CDR2 YFSETQ. CDR3 protein: CASSPGLAGGYQETQYF. The CDR3 DNA reads TGCGCCAGCAGCCCAGGACTAGCGGGAGGATACCAAGAGACCCAGTACTTC.

In its sample, this clonotype was seen a few times. V gene TRBV15 combines with J gene TRBJ2-3, with 7 bases identical to TRBD2. The germline gives CDR1 LNHNV, CDR2 YYDKDF (reference sequence). V lost 5 bases and J lost 1; bases outside the gene matches: 0. The CDR3 loop spans 13 amino acids. The CDR3 sequence: CATSLAGTDTQYF. The CDR3 nucleotides are TGTGCCACCAGCCTAGCGGGCACAGATACGCAGTATTTT.

The chain carries TRBV12-3 or TRBV12-4 and TRBJ2-4; D gene uncertain. This CDR3 is built from 16 residues. Trimming removed 1 base from V and 9 bases from J, with 19 bases in between. The CDR3 region has the DNA TGTGCCAGCAGTTTAGTTGGCCAGCCAGAAGGTAGCATTCAGTACTTC. Translated: CASSLVGQPEGSIQYF.

The V and J genes are TRBV20-1 and TRBJ1-6, with TRBD1 as a possible D gene (5 bases). This CDR3 contains 15 residues. The V gene lost 6 bases and the J gene lost 9 bases, with 21 bases spanning the gap. Looked up from germline, CDR1 is DFQATT and CDR2 is SNEGSKA (reference sequence). CDR3 protein: CSAVPGGRGISPLHF. CDR3 nucleotides: TGCAGTGCAGTCCCTGGTGGGCGGGGGATTTCACCCCTCCACTTT.

The chain uses TRBV20-1 and TRBJ2-1, with D maybe TRBD2 (6 bases). Trimming cost V 3 bases and J 9 bases, with 18 bases left between them. The CDR3 length is 14 residues. Germline-derived CDR1 and CDR2 are DFQATT and SNEGSKA (reference sequence). The CDR3 nucleotides are TGCAGTGCTAGGGGTTTTAGCGGCGTCAGTGAGCAGTTCTTC. This gives the protein CSARGFSGVSEQFF.

This clonotype has just a few counts. The chain is built from TRBV11-2 and TRBJ2-5; TRBD1 aligns across 9 bases. V lost 4 bases and J lost 2; bases outside the gene matches: 8. From germline, CDR1 is SGHAT and CDR2 FQNNGV. CDR3 length: 16 residues. The CDR3 DNA is TGTGCCAGCAGCTCGTTCCCGGGACAGGGACAAGAGACCCAGTACTTC. Amino acid sequence: CASSSFPGQGQETQYF.

The chain is built from TRBV5-1 and TRBJ1-1, with 7 bases that match TRBD1. Germline V CDR1 and CDR2: SGHRS, YFSETQ. V shed 3 bases and J 1 base; nucleotides not matched to a gene: 6. The CDR3 covers 15 residues. The CDR3 sequence: CASSSRQGGNTEAFF. Written as DNA, the CDR3 is TGCGCCAGCAGCTCAAGACAGGGAGGGAACACTGAAGCTTTCTTT.